Listed below are T cell receptor beta chains from one sample, sequenced in a study of CD8+CD57+ T cells in acquired aplastic anemia. TCRdb ran MiXCR on the reads and lists one entry per CDR3 protein. The data contain 300,000 or so distinct CDR3 sequences, 45% to 65% of them singletons. Sequencing used sorted CD4+, CD8+, or CD8+CD57+ T cells (not recorded which) from PBMCs. These receptors originate from a human donor with severe aplastic anemia or a healthy control (not recorded which). The CDR3 runs from the conserved cysteine through the conserved F or W. D genes are given only for firm matches. Clone size is stated in some rows and not others, as once, few, many or a class when expanded.

CASAVDTGELFF | TGTGCTAGCGCCGTTGACACCGGGGAGCTGTTTTTT | NA | TRBV12-5 | many | TRBJ2-2
CSARGSGSLDEQFF | TGCAGTGCTAGGGGTAGCGGGAGTTTAGATGAGCAGTTCTTC | TRBD2 | TRBV20-1 | NA | TRBJ2-1
CAWTGGAITYNEQFF | TGTGCCTGGACCGGGGGGGCCATCACCTACAATGAGCAGTTCTTC | TRBD2 | TRBV30 | NA | TRBJ2-1
CSARGLAGVPSTDTQYF | TGCAGTGCTAGGGGACTAGCGGGGGTACCTAGCACAGATACGCAGTATTTT | TRBD2 | TRBV20-1 | many | TRBJ2-3
CASSSLGQGGYNEQFF | TGTGCCAGCAGCTCACTAGGACAGGGGGGATACAATGAGCAGTTCTTC | TRBD1 | TRBV7-9 | NA | TRBJ2-1
CASSVAGERGSETQYF | TGTGCCAGCAGCGTAGCCGGCGAGCGGGGATCAGAGACCCAGTACTTC | TRBD2 | TRBV9 | many | TRBJ2-5
CASRETDTLTDTQYF | TGTGCCAGCAGGGAGACCGATACCCTCACAGATACGCAGTATTTT | NA | TRBV2 | NA | TRBJ2-3
CASSRDRGRRLFF | TGTGCCAGCAGCCGGGACAGGGGGCGCCGACTGTTTTTT | TRBD1 | TRBV7-6 | many | TRBJ1-4
CSAVSDGYNSPLHF | TGCAGTGCCGTATCGGACGGGTATAATTCACCCCTCCACTTT | NA | TRBV20-1 | NA | TRBJ1-6
CASSLSRNNEQFF | TGTGCCAGCAGCTTGAGCCGGAACAATGAGCAGTTCTTC | NA | TRBV7-8 | NA | TRBJ2-1
CASSTIGTGGYNEQFF | TGTGCCAGCAGCACTATAGGGACAGGGGGCTACAATGAGCAGTTCTTC | TRBD1 | TRBV9 | NA | TRBJ2-1
CASTSGENTEAFF | TGTGCCAGCACCTCCGGTGAGAACACTGAAGCTTTCTTT | NA | TRBV2 | many | TRBJ1-1
CASSPNTYTQYF | TGTGCCAGCAGCCCTAACACCTATACGCAGTATTTT | NA | TRBV12-3/TRBV12-4 | many | TRBJ2-3
CASSIRINSGANVLTF | TGTGCCAGTAGTATCAGGATCAACTCTGGGGCCAACGTCCTGACTTTC | NA | TRBV19 | many | TRBJ2-6
CATSTLQGAAEVFF | TGTGCCACCAGCACCCTTCAGGGGGCCGCCGAGGTCTTCTTC | TRBD1 | TRBV15 | NA | TRBJ1-2
CASSFLGDNQPQHF | TGTGCCAGCAGTTTCCTAGGGGACAATCAGCCCCAGCATTTT | NA | TRBV12-3/TRBV12-4 | NA | TRBJ1-5
CASSEAGLPSTEAFF | TGTGCCAGCAGTGAAGCGGGACTCCCTAGCACTGAAGCTTTCTTT | NA | TRBV2 | NA | TRBJ1-1
CATSPLPGLPGSQYF | TGTGCCACCAGCCCCCTCCCGGGACTCCCCGGGAGCCAGTACTTC | NA | TRBV15 | NA | TRBJ2-5
CASSLGSRQETYEQYF | TGTGCCAGCAGCTTAGGTTCTCGACAGGAAACCTACGAGCAGTACTTC | NA | TRBV7-8 | many | TRBJ2-7
CSARPRTGAGDTIYF | TGCAGTGCTAGACCGAGGACAGGCGCCGGTGACACCATATATTTT | TRBD1 | TRBV20-1 | NA | TRBJ1-3
CASSPGTSGSLGTDTQYF | TGTGCCAGCAGCCCAGGGACTAGCGGGAGCTTGGGGACAGATACGCAGTATTTT | TRBD2 | TRBV11-1 | NA | TRBJ2-3
CSGTSDETQYF | TGCAGTGGGACTAGCGATGAGACCCAGTACTTC | TRBD2 | TRBV20-1 | NA | TRBJ2-5
CATSDVGRGINQPQHF | TGTGCCACCAGTGATGTGGGACGGGGGATTAATCAGCCCCAGCATTTT | NA | TRBV24-1 | once | TRBJ1-5
CAISANIATNEKLFF | TGTGCCATCAGTGCCAACATCGCAACTAATGAAAAACTGTTTTTT | NA | TRBV6-6 | NA | TRBJ1-4
CSVGGRSLYEQYF | TGCAGTGTAGGGGGTCGGTCTCTTTACGAGCAGTACTTC | NA | TRBV20-1 | many | TRBJ2-7
CASRVSLDGADTQYF | TGTGCCAGCAGAGTATCCCTTGACGGGGCAGATACGCAGTATTTT | NA | TRBV6-1 | NA | TRBJ2-3
CSASLGAYEQYF | TGCAGTGCTTCATTAGGGGCCTACGAGCAGTACTTC | NA | TRBV20-1 | many | TRBJ2-7
CASSLMRTSTDTQYF | TGTGCCAGCAGTTTAATGCGGACTAGCACAGATACGCAGTATTTT | NA | TRBV12-3/TRBV12-4 | many | TRBJ2-3
CAISEAIYEQYF | TGTGCCATCAGTGAGGCTATTTACGAGCAGTACTTC | NA | TRBV10-3 | once | TRBJ2-7
CSARSLAGNTIYF | TGCAGTGCTAGAAGTCTGGCTGGAAACACCATATATTTT | NA | TRBV20-1 | NA | TRBJ1-3
CASSARAGTEAFF | TGTGCCAGCAGTGCTAGGGCGGGAACTGAAGCTTTCTTT | NA | TRBV3-1 | many | TRBJ1-1
CASSLGNSFNEKLFF | TGTGCCAGCAGCTTAGGCAACAGCTTTAATGAAAAACTGTTTTTT | NA | TRBV7-9 | many | TRBJ1-4
CAISASSQIGEQFF | TGTGCCATCAGTGCCAGCAGCCAAATCGGTGAGCAGTTCTTC | NA | TRBV10-3 | NA | TRBJ2-1
CASSLETFGGADTQYF | TGTGCCAGCAGCTTGGAAACTTTCGGGGGGGCAGATACGCAGTATTTT | TRBD2 | TRBV5-6 | many | TRBJ2-3
CASSGRAAEQYF | TGTGCCAGCAGCGGGAGGGCCGCCGAGCAGTACTTC | TRBD2 | TRBV7-3 | NA | TRBJ2-7
CASSRATHYGYTF | TGTGCCAGCAGTAGGGCGACCCACTATGGCTACACCTTC | NA | TRBV25-1 | many | TRBJ1-2
CASSGGLAGSNNWDTQYF | TGCGCCAGCAGTGGTGGACTAGCGGGATCCAACAACTGGGATACGCAGTATTTT | TRBD2 | TRBV10-1 | NA | TRBJ2-3
CATAPGRNSAEAFF | TGTGCCACCGCCCCCGGACGTAATTCGGCTGAAGCTTTCTTT | NA | TRBV6-1 | NA | TRBJ1-1
CASSPLAGGRHEQFF | TGTGCCAGCAGCCCACTAGCGGGAGGACGGCATGAGCAGTTCTTC | TRBD2 | TRBV12-3/TRBV12-4 | NA | TRBJ2-1
CSVESPVTSTDTQYF | TGCAGCGTTGAATCCCCAGTAACTAGCACAGATACGCAGTATTTT | NA | TRBV29-1 | NA | TRBJ2-3
CASSLWASLADTQYF | TGTGCCAGCAGCTTGTGGGCGTCCCTGGCAGATACGCAGTATTTT | NA | TRBV5-4 | NA | TRBJ2-3
CASSPGTGDQPQHF | TGTGCCAGCAGCCCCGGGACAGGGGATCAGCCCCAGCATTTT | TRBD1 | TRBV5-6 | many | TRBJ1-5
CATSDGQESYEQYF | TGTGCCACCAGTGACGGACAGGAGTCCTACGAGCAGTACTTC | TRBD1 | TRBV15 | NA | TRBJ2-7
CASRRGSYNEQFF | TGTGCCAGCAGGCGGGGGTCCTACAATGAGCAGTTCTTC | TRBD2 | TRBV5-6 | many | TRBJ2-1
CASSPQRGGLYEQYF | TGTGCTAGCAGTCCCCAAAGGGGAGGACTGTACGAGCAGTACTTC | NA | TRBV25-1 | NA | TRBJ2-7
CASRYRGMDTEAFF | TGTGCCAGCAGGTACAGGGGGATGGACACTGAAGCTTTCTTT | TRBD1 | TRBV12-3/TRBV12-4 | NA | TRBJ1-1
CASHQGSAVSGNTIYF | TGTGCCAGTCACCAAGGGTCGGCGGTCTCTGGAAACACCATATATTTT | NA | TRBV19 | NA | TRBJ1-3
CASSESPVGSGSPLHF | TGTGCCAGCAGTGAATCGCCGGTGGGCTCGGGGTCACCCCTCCACTTT | NA | TRBV25-1 | NA | TRBJ1-6
CASSKRTGSPLHF | TGTGCCAGCAGCAAGAGGACAGGCTCACCCCTCCACTTT | TRBD1 | TRBV7-2 | few | TRBJ1-6
CSATRRSEKLSF | TGCAGTGCGACCAGGAGGTCTGAAAAACTGTCTTTT | NA | TRBV20-1 | NA | TRBJ1-4
CASSEFGTGATGELFF | TGTGCCAGCAGTGAATTCGGGACAGGGGCCACCGGGGAGCTGTTTTTT | TRBD1 | TRBV25-1 | NA | TRBJ2-2
CATSALQSTGELVF | TGTGCCACCAGTGCCCTGCAGAGCACCGGGGAGCTGGTTTTT | NA | TRBV24-1 | NA | TRBJ2-2
CASSLGRLQETQYF | TGTGCCAGCAGCTTAGGCCGGCTCCAAGAGACCCAGTACTTC | NA | TRBV7-8 | NA | TRBJ2-5